Presented here are 18 T cell receptor beta chains from one specimen sequenced in a study of beta chain features in type 1 diabetes. As every portion of the isolated RNA was reverse transcribed, the sequencing read expressed TCRB transcripts. The method was immunoSEQ multiplex PCR; TCRdb's version includes in-frame clones alone and lacks a portion of them. The sample holds 300,000 to 450,000 clones, around a fifth seen once. Sample: naive CD4+ T cells from blood. Receptors originate from a woman under 30 in good health.

V is TRBV2 and J is TRBJ2-1; 14 positions match TRBD2. Germline V gene sequence: CDR1 SNHLY, CDR2 FYNNEI. J gave up 6 bases and V 6 bases, and 4 bases lay outside the gene matches. The CDR3 consists of 15 residues. CDR3 coding DNA: TGTGCCAGCAGCCCCGGGACTAGCGGGAGCAATGAGCAGTTCTTC. It codes for CASSPGTSGSNEQFF.

This clone was found a few times. The chain combines TRBV2 with TRBJ2-1, with D hard to call. V was trimmed by 10 bases and J by 9 bases, leaving 16 bases between them. Germline CDR1 and CDR2: SNHLY and FYNNEI. CDR3 size: 12 residues. DNA of the CDR3: TGTGCCACCACGTACGTTAGCACTGAGCAGTTCTTC. It encodes CATTYVSTEQFF.

The rearrangement joins TRBV25-1 to TRBJ1-5; no definite D call. V lost 6 bases and J 7 bases, leaving 13 bases between the germline ends. CDR1 is MGHDK, CDR2 SYGVNS, per germline. The CDR3 covers 13 residues. This chain's CDR3 is CASSIREGQPQHF. CDR3 DNA sequence: TGTGCCAGCAGCATACGGGAGGGCCAGCCCCAGCATTTT. The full variable domain, rest sourced from reference TRBV25-1 and TRBJ1-5, is EADIYQTPRYLVIGTGKKITLECSQTMGHDKMYWYQQDPGMELHLIHYSYGVNSTEKGDLSSESTVSRIRTEHFPLTLESARPSHTSQYLCASSIREGQPQHFGDGTRLSIL.

This sequence joins TRBV5-1 and TRBJ2-5; 9 nucleotides align to TRBD1. The CDR3 sequence is 15 residues long. In germline, CDR1 is SGHRS, CDR2 YFSETQ. J was trimmed by 0 bases and V by 7 bases; bases with no gene match: 7. CDR3 sequence reads: CASCHGTGNQETQYF. In DNA form, the CDR3 reads TGCGCCAGCTGCCACGGGACAGGGAACCAAGAGACCCAGTACTTC.

This chain links TRBV11-2 with TRBJ2-5, with D possibly TRBD1 on 5 matching bases. Trimming cost V 3 bases and J 5 bases, with 16 bases left between them. Germline V gives CDR1 SGHAT, CDR2 FQNNGV. The CDR3 extends over 15 amino acids. Written as DNA, the CDR3 is TGTGCCAGCAGCTTTTCCTATGGGGCTGGCGAGACCCAGTACTTC. Its translation: CASSFSYGAGETQYF. Looking up the rest from reference TRBV11-2 and TRBJ2-5 gives the full variable domain: EAGVAQSPRYKIIEKRQSVAFWCNPISGHATLYWYQQILGQGPKLLIQFQNNGVVDDSQLPKDRFSAERLKGVDSTLKIQPAKLEDSAVYLCASSFSYGAGETQYFGPGTRLLVL.

Only a few counts were recorded for this clone. This chain uses TRBV4-3 with TRBJ1-2; 12 nucleotides line up with TRBD1. CDR1 and CDR2 (germline): LGHNA, YSLEER. Trimming removed 1 base from V and 4 bases from J; junction bases left unmatched: 7. This CDR3 is built from 17 residues. CDR3 sequence (DNA): TGCGCCAGCAGCCAAGGGGGACAGGGGGCGCTTATCTATGGCTACACCTTC. Protein: CASSQGGQGALIYGYTF.

This clone was counted a few times. The chain joins TRBV4-3 to TRBJ2-5, with 9 bases identical to TRBD2. Germline CDR1 is LGHNA and CDR2 is YSLEER. The CDR3 length is 15 residues. V gave up 0 bases and J gave up 3 bases; unmatched junction bases: 2. The CDR3: CASSQDAGGEETQYF. The DNA of the CDR3 is TGCGCCAGCAGCCAAGATGCGGGGGGGGAAGAGACCCAGTACTTC.

The chain is built from TRBV7-2 and TRBJ2-7; 8 positions match TRBD2. With 6 bases clipped from V and 1 base from J, the junction kept 5 bases outside the gene matches. CDR1 is SGHTA, CDR2 FQGNSA, per germline. CDR3 size: 14 residues. As DNA, the CDR3 is TGTGCCAGCAGGGACGAGCGGGGGTCCTACGAGCAGTACTTC. It encodes CASRDERGSYEQYF. Complete variable domain (other parts from reference TRBV7-2 and TRBJ2-7): GAGVSQSPSNKVTEKGKDVELRCDPISGHTALYWYRQSLGQGLEFLIYFQGNSAPDKSGLPSDRFSAERTGGSVSTLTIQRTQQEDSAVYLCASRDERGSYEQYFGPGTRLTVT.

This clone appeared a few times. The rearrangement joins TRBV7-2 to TRBJ2-5; 13 nucleotides line up with TRBD2. This CDR3 has 15 residues. V lost 5 bases and J lost 8; bases outside the gene matches: 8. Germline CDR1 is SGHTA and CDR2 is FQGNSA. The CDR3 bases are TGTGCCAGCAGCGGGTCACTAGCGGGGGGGGACACCCAGTACTTC. Translating gives CASSGSLAGGDTQYF.

This sequence joins TRBV19 and TRBJ1-4, with a tentative D call TRBD1 (6 bases). Trimming removed 6 bases at V and 5 bases at J, with 13 bases between. Germline CDR1 is LNHDA and CDR2 is SQIVND (reference sequence). There are 14 residues in the CDR3. In nucleotides, the CDR3 is TGTGCCAGTAGGGACTGGGGGCTAAATGAAAAACTGTTTTTT. Protein: CASRDWGLNEKLFF.

This clone occurred a few times. One end of the junction fails to match germline, which may point to a read error. The CDR3, as DNA: TGCAGCGTTAAGTACAGTGAGCAGTTCTTC. Encoded protein: CSVKYSEQFF. The genes are TRBV29-1 and TRBJ2-1, with unresolved D. There are 10 residues in the CDR3. Per germline, CDR1 SQVTM and CDR2 ANQGSEA.

The chain carries TRBV30 and TRBJ2-1, with TRBD2 matching over 15 bases. CDR3 length equals 19 residues. Per germline, CDR1 GTSNPN and CDR2 SVGIG (reference sequence). V trimming: 6 bases; J trimming: 5 bases; junction bases outside the gene matches: 17. The CDR3 loop is CACALPGLAGGYRDNEQFF. Written as DNA, the CDR3 is TGTGCCTGCGCTTTGCCTGGACTAGCGGGAGGGTATCGGGACAATGAGCAGTTCTTC.

The gene calls are TRBV7-8 and TRBJ2-7; 7 bases are shared with TRBD1. There are 16 residues in the CDR3. The germline gives CDR1 SGHVS, CDR2 FQNEAQ. Germline trimming cut 4 bases from V and 0 bases from J; bases unmatched to any gene: 9. The CDR3 DNA sequence: TGTGCCAGCAGCTACCCAGGGGGTCGTTCCTCCTACGAGCAGTACTTC. It is translated as CASSYPGGRSSYEQYF.

The CDR3 region is CASANRLAKLFF. The CDR3 DNA reads TGTGCCAGCGCAAATAGACTGGCGAAGCTGTTTTTT. V usage is TRBV27 and J usage is TRBJ2-2; no definite D call. V lost 8 bases and J lost 12, with 16 bases in between. The CDR3 extends over 12 amino acids. In germline, CDR1 is MNHEY, CDR2 SMNVEV (reference sequence).

The rearrangement links TRBV30 to TRBJ2-3; D call uncertain. V was pared by 0 bases and J by 0 bases, with 7 bases between. The germline V gene encodes CDR1 GTSNPN and CDR2 SVGIG (reference sequence). The CDR3 is made up of 14 amino acids. CDR3 DNA: TGTGCCTGGAGTGTACGTAGTAGCACAGATACGCAGTATTTT. It yields the protein CAWSVRSSTDTQYF.

This rearrangement joins TRBV18 to TRBJ1-2; maybe TRBD1 (6 bases). Germline CDR1 KGHSH, CDR2 LQKENI. The CDR3 totals 15 residues. V was pared by 3 bases and J by 0 bases, with 11 bases between. CDR3 in DNA: TGTGCCAGCTCACCCGCCGGGACATCTAACTATGGCTACACCTTC. It yields the protein CASSPAGTSNYGYTF.

As DNA, the CDR3 is TGTGCCAGCAGTGGGCTAGCGGGGAGGAATGAGCAGTTCTTC. Encoded protein: CASSGLAGRNEQFF. The V gene is TRBV2, the J gene TRBJ2-1; 9 nucleotides align to TRBD2. Germline CDR1 SNHLY, CDR2 FYNNEI. V was clipped by 4 bases and J by 7 bases; unmatched bases: 5. The CDR3 has 14 amino acids.

The rearrangement uses TRBV30 and TRBJ1-4; a weak D match, TRBD1 (5 bases). Germline-derived CDR1 and CDR2 are GTSNPN and SVGIG (reference sequence). CDR3 length equals 17 residues. V lost 2 bases to trimming and J lost 0 bases, with 16 bases between them. The DNA of the CDR3 is TGTGCCTGGAGTTATGACAGTGCAAGGGCAACTAATGAAAAACTGTTTTTT. Protein: CAWSYDSARATNEKLFF.